These 12 T cell receptor beta chains came from one sample sequenced in a study of blood T cell repertoires in COVID-19. The method was immunoSEQ multiplex PCR; TCRdb's version includes in-frame clones alone and lacks a portion of them. The repertoire has 300,000 to 400,000 clones, roughly 84% of them found once; the top ten carry 1%. The sample consisted of peripheral blood. The receptors derive from a man over 45 with active or convalescent COVID-19.

Only one count was recorded for this clone. The rearrangement uses TRBV6-5 and TRBJ2-1; TRBD1 matches at 8 bases. V lost 5 bases to trimming and J lost 10 bases; unmatched junction nucleotides: 13. The CDR3 has 15 residues. Germline lookup yields CDR1 MNHEY and CDR2 SVGAGI. CDR3 amino acids: CASSNRDRPSGEQFF. The CDR3 DNA is TGTGCCAGCAGTAACCGGGACAGGCCCTCCGGGGAGCAGTTCTTC.

This clone came up a few times. This chain uses TRBV6-2 or TRBV6-3 with TRBJ2-5; the match to TRBD2 covers 12 bases. The junction had 6 bases not matched to a gene; V was cut back by 8 bases and J by 5 bases. Germline assignment: CDR1 MNHEY and CDR2 SVGEGT. This CDR3 is built from 14 residues. The CDR3 nucleotides read TGTGCCAGCCGCCTAGCGGGGGGGCCTGAGACCCAGTACTTC. Amino acids: CASRLAGGPETQYF.

V is TRBV28 and J is TRBJ2-2, with D perhaps matching TRBD1 (5 bases). V lost 3 bases and J 1 base, leaving 12 bases between the germline ends. Germline CDR1 MDHEN, CDR2 SYDVKM. The CDR3 covers 16 residues. The CDR3 sequence is CASSFGQGGNTGELFF. The CDR3 DNA sequence: TGTGCCAGCAGTTTCGGGCAGGGTGGGAACACCGGGGAGCTGTTTTTT.

V is TRBV6-5 and J is TRBJ2-6, with D perhaps matching TRBD2 (6 bases). V gave up 2 bases and J gave up 1 base, with 6 bases separating them. CDR3 length: 15 residues. CDR1 is MNHEY and CDR2 is SVGAGI in the germline V gene. The CDR3 loop is CASSYGGSGANVLTF. The CDR3, as DNA: TGTGCCAGCAGTTACGGGGGGTCTGGGGCCAACGTCCTGACTTTC.

The chain links TRBV4-1 to TRBJ1-2; 8 bases map to TRBD1. The CDR3 sequence is 15 residues long. Per germline, CDR1 MGHRA and CDR2 YSYEKL. With V trimmed by 1 base and J by 4 bases, 5 bases remained unmatched. CDR3 coding DNA: TGCGCCAGCAGCCAAGCTGCAGGGGGCGGCTATGGCTACACCTTC. Residues: CASSQAAGGGYGYTF.

The V call is TRBV10-3, the J call TRBJ2-3; TRBD1 might be the D (7 bases). Trimming took 6 bases from V and 1 from J, leaving 17 bases between them. This CDR3 region has 16 residues. Germline V gene data show CDR1 as ENHRY and CDR2 as SYGVKD. The CDR3 DNA follows: TGTGCCATCAGCCCCCAGGGGGGAATAGGCACAGATACGCAGTATTTT. It encodes CAISPQGGIGTDTQYF.

V gene TRBV30 combines with J gene TRBJ2-7; TRBD2 is a possible D gene (6 bases). The CDR3 is made up of 13 amino acids. CDR1 and CDR2 (germline): GTSNPN, SVGIG (reference sequence). The V gene lost 0 bases and the J gene lost 7 bases, with 13 bases spanning the gap. The CDR3 loop is CAWSVPGVEEQYF. The CDR3, as DNA: TGTGCCTGGAGTGTCCCGGGAGTGGAAGAGCAGTACTTC.

The gene calls are TRBV9 and TRBJ1-2; 8 bases align to TRBD1. The CDR3 is made up of 14 amino acids. V lost 3 bases to trimming and J lost 3 bases; unmatched junction nucleotides: 4. The germline V gene encodes CDR1 SGDLS and CDR2 YYNGEE. The CDR3 nucleotides read TGTGCCAGCAGCGACCAGGGGGCCCACTATGGCTACACCTTC. Translation: CASSDQGAHYGYTF. Supplemented by reference TRBV9 and TRBJ1-2, the full variable domain reads DSGVTQTPKHLITATGQRVTLRCSPRSGDLSVYWYQQSLDQGLQFLIQYYNGEERAKGNILERFSAQQFPDLHSELNLSSLELGDSALYFCASSDQGAHYGYTFGSGTRLTVV.

This clone turned up a few times. This chain uses TRBV6-1 with TRBJ2-7; D gene uncertain. V lost 1 base, J lost 2 bases, and 18 bases lay in between. There are 17 residues in the CDR3. In germline, CDR1 is MNHNS, CDR2 SASEGT. The CDR3 bases are TGTGCCAGCAGTGAAGTGTTCTCCCAGGCGAGCACCTACGAGCAGTACTTC. This sequence encodes CASSEVFSQASTYEQYF.

The chain couples TRBV30 to TRBJ1-1; 7 nucleotides line up with TRBD1. CDR3 length equals 13 residues. With 8 bases clipped from V and 1 base from J, the junction kept 7 bases outside the gene matches. Per the germline V gene, CDR1 is GTSNPN and CDR2 is SVGIG (reference sequence). DNA for the CDR3: TGTGCCGGGGTCCGACAGGGGAACACTGAAGCTTTCTTT. Protein sequence: CAGVRQGNTEAFF.

The chain employs TRBV27 and TRBJ2-7; D possibly corresponds to TRBD2 (7 bases). Germline-derived CDR1 and CDR2 are MNHEY and SMNVEV (reference sequence). V lost 5 bases to trimming and J lost 5 bases, with 16 bases between them. The CDR3 is made up of 14 amino acids. CDR3 sequence reads: CASSQLATGHEQYF. For the CDR3, the DNA is TGTGCCAGCAGTCAACTAGCGACAGGCCACGAGCAGTACTTC.

In its sample, this clone was seen once. The chain has TRBV18 and TRBJ1-3; D not certain. The CDR3 runs to 14 residues. Per the germline V gene, CDR1 is KGHSH and CDR2 is LQKENI. V was shortened by 4 bases and J by 0 bases, with 7 bases between the two germline ends. CDR3 in amino acids: CASSLTPSGNTIYF. Written as DNA, the CDR3 is TGTGCCAGCTCACTGACACCCTCTGGAAACACCATATATTTT.